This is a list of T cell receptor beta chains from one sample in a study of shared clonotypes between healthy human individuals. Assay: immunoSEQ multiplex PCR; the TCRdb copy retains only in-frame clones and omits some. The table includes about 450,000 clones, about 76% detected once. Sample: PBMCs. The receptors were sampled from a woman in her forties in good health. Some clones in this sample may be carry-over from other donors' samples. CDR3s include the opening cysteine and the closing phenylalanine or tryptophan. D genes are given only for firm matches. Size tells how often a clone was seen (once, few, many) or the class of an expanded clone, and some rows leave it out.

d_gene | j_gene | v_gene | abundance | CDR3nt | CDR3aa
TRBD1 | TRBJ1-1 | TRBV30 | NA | TGTGCCTGGAGTGTAGTAACAGGGGCGGCTTTCTTT | CAWSVVTGAAFF
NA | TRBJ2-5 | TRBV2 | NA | TGTGCCAGCAGTGGGAGGGGACAGATCCAAGAGACCCAGTACTTC | CASSGRGQIQETQYF
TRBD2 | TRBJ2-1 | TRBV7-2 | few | TGTGCCAGCAGCTTAGTGGCTAGCGGGACCTGGGCGGAGCAGTTCTTC | CASSLVASGTWAEQFF
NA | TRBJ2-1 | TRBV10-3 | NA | TGTGCCATCAGTGAGACCCAGGTTTTCTACAATGAGCAGTTCTTC | CAISETQVFYNEQFF
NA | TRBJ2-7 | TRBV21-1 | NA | NA | CASSKVAGGTYEQYF
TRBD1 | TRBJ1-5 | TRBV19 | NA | TGTGCCAGTAGCCGACAGGGGTTGCAGCCCCAGCATTTT | CASSRQGLQPQHF
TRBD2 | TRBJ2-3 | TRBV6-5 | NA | TGTGCCAGCAGTCCGGGACTAGGATTTACAGATACGCAGTATTTT | CASSPGLGFTDTQYF
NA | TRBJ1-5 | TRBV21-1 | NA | TGTGCCAGCAGCGAAATCGACCTTCGGACAGGGGTGTGCCCTCCGGGTCAGCCCCAGCATTTT | CASSEIDLRTGVCPPGQPQHF
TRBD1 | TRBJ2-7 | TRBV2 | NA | TGTGCCAGCAGGCTGACCGGGACAGGATCCTACGAGCAGTACTTC | CASRLTGTGSYEQYF
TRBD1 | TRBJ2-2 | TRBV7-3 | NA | TGTGCCAGCAGCTTAGGACAGGTTAACACCGGGGAGCTGTTTTTT | CASSLGQVNTGELFF
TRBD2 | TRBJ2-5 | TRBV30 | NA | TGTGCCTGGAGCTCTAGCGGGAGGAGGGAGACCCAGTACTTC | CAWSSSGRRETQYF
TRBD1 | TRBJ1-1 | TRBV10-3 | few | TGTGCCATCTTCAGCGGGACAGGGAACACTGAAGCTTTCTTT | CAIFSGTGNTEAFF
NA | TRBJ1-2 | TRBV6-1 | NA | TGTGCCAGCAGAGAAACGGCATTTCATGGCTGCACCTTC | CASRETAFHGCTF
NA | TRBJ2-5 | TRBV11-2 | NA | TGTGCCAGCATTCGGGGATCTGGGGAGACCCAGTACTTC | CASIRGSGETQYF
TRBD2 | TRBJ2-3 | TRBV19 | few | TGTGCCAGTAGTAACCCGGGACTAGCAGATACGCAGTATTTT | CASSNPGLADTQYF
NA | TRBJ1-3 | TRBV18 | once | TGTGCCAGCTCACCCGACCAGAGCTCTGGAAACACCATATATTTT | CASSPDQSSGNTIYF
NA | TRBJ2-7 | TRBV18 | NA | TGTGCCAGCTCACCACTAGGGACGTCCGAGAGTGAGCAGTACTTC | CASSPLGTSESEQYF
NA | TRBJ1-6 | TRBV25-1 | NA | TGTGCCAGCAGTGATCACAGCAGTAATTCACCCCTCCACTTT | CASSDHSSNSPLHF
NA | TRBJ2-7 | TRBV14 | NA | TGTGCCAGCAGCCCAGGTTCCTCCTACGAGCAGTACTTC | CASSPGSSYEQYF
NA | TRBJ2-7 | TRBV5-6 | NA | TGTGCCAGCAGCTTGACAGGAGCCTTCTACGAGCAGTACTTC | CASSLTGAFYEQYF
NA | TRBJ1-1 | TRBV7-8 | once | TGTGCCAGCAGCTTAGCGGTAGTGCCGGACACTGAAGCTTTCTTT | CASSLAVVPDTEAFF
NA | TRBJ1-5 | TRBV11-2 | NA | TGTGCCAGCAGCTTAGAGAGGGGTGGGCCCCAGCATTTT | CASSLERGGPQHF
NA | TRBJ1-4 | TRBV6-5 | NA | TGTGCCAGCAGTTACTCGGGGGGCACCAATGAAAAACTGTTTTTT | CASSYSGGTNEKLFF
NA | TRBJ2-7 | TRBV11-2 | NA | TGTGCCAGCAGCTGGGGCTTCAGCGAGCAGTACTTC | CASSWGFSEQYF
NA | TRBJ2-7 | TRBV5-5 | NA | TGTGCCAGCAGCTTGTCTCGCGGGATGAGCTACGAGCAGTACTTC | CASSLSRGMSYEQYF
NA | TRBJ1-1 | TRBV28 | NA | TGTGCCAGCAGCTTTGGCCCGCCGGACGCTTTCTTT | CASSFGPPDAFF
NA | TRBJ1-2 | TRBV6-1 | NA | TGTGCCAGCAGTGAAAGGACGAACTATGGCTACACCTTC | CASSERTNYGYTF
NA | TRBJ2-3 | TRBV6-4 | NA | TGTGCCAGTAGGGACACCGCGTTCACAGATACGCAGTATTTT | CASRDTAFTDTQYF
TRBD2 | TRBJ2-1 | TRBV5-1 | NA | TGCGCCAGCAGCGAACCGGGACTAGCGGACAATGAGCAGTTCTTC | CASSEPGLADNEQFF
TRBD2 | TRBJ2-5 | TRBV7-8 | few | TGTGCCAGCAGCTTAGTTTCTAGCGGAGAGACCCAGTACTTC | CASSLVSSGETQYF
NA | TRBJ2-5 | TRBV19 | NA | TGTGCCAGTAACATAACCCGACTAGTTAGAGAGACCCAGTACTTC | CASNITRLVRETQYF
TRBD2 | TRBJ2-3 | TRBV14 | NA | TGTGCCAGCAGCCAATATGGATTAGCGGGTGCCACAGATACGCAGTATTTT | CASSQYGLAGATDTQYF
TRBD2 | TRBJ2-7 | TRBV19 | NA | TGTGCCAGTAGTACCCCGGGACTAGCTAACGAGCAGTACTTC | CASSTPGLANEQYF
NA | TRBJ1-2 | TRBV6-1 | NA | TGTGCCAGCAGCGTACAGGTCAACTATGGCTACACCTTC | CASSVQVNYGYTF
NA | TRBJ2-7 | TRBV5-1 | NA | TGCGCCAGCAGCTCTGGAGTAGGGGGGATCAAATACGAGCAGTACTTC | CASSSGVGGIKYEQYF
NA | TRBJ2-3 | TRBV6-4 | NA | TGTGCCAGCAGTGACTCAGCGGGTTCTAGCACAGATACGCAGTATTTT | CASSDSAGSSTDTQYF
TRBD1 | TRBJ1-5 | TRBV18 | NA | TGTGCCAGCTCCCGCGGGACAGGGGGAAATCAGCCCCAGCATTTT | CASSRGTGGNQPQHF
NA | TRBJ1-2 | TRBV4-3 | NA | TGCGCCAGCAGCCGGGACCGGACAAGCCCTAACTATGGCTACACCTTC | CASSRDRTSPNYGYTF
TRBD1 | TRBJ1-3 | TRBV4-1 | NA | TGCGCCAGCAGCCAAGTCCCGGGACAGGGGAACACCATATATTTT | CASSQVPGQGNTIYF
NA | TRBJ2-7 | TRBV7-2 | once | TGTGCCAGCAGCTCGGGACGGGTCTCCTACGAGCAGTACTTC | CASSSGRVSYEQYF